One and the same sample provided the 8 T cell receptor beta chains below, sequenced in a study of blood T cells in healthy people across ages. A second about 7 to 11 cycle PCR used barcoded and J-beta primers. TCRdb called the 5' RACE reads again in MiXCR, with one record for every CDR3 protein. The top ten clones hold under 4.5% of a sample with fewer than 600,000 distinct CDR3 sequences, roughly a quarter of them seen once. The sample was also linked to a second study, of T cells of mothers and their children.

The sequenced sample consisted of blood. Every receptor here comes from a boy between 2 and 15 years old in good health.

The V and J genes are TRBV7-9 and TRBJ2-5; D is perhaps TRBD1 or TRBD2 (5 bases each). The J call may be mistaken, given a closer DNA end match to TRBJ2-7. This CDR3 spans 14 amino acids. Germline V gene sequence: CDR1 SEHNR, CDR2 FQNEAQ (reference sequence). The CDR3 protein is CASNPRGRAYEQYF. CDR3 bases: TGTGCCAGCAACCCTCGGGGCAGGGCCTACGAGCAGTACTTC.

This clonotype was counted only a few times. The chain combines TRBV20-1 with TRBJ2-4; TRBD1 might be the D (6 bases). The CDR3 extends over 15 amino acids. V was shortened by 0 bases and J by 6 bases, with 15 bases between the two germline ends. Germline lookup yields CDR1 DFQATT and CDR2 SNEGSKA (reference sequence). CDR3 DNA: TGCAGTGCTAGAGATTGGTCAGGGGCGGGAAACATTCAGTACTTC. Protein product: CSARDWSGAGNIQYF.

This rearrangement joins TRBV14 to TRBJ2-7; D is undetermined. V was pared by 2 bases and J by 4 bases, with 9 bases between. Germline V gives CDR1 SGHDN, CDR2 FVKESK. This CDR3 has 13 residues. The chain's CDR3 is CASSQSLGYEQYF. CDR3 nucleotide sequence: TGTGCCAGCAGCCAATCGCTGGGTTACGAGCAGTACTTC. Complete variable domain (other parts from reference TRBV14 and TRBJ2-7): EAGVTQFPSHSVIEKGQTVTLRCDPISGHDNLYWYRRVMGKEIKFLLHFVKESKQDESGMPNNRFLAERTGGTYSTLKVQPAELEDSGVYFCASSQSLGYEQYFGPGTRLTVT.

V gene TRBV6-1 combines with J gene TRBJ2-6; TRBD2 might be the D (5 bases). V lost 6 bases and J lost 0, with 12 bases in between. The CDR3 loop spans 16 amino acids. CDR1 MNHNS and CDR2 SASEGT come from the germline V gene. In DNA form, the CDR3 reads TGTGCCAGCAGGAGGGTGCACAACTCTGGGGCCAACGTCCTGACTTTC. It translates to CASRRVHNSGANVLTF.

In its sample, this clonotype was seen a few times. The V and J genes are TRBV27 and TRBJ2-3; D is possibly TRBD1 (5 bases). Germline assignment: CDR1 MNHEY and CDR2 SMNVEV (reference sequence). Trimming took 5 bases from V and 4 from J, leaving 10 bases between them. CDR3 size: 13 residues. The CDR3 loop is CASSPLTADTQYF. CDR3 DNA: TGTGCCAGCAGTCCATTGACAGCAGATACGCAGTATTTT.

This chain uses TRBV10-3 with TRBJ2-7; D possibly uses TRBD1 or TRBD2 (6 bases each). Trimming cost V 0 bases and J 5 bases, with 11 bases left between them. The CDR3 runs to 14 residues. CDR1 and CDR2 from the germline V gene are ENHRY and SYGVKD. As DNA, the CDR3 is TGTGCCATCAGTGAGTCGGAGGGGGAGGACGAGCAGTACTTC. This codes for CAISESEGEDEQYF.

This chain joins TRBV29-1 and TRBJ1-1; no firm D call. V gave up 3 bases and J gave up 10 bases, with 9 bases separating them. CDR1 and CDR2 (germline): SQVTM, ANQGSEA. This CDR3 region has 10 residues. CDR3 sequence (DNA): TGCAGCGTTGAGCAAGGGCGAGCTTTCTTT. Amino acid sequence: CSVEQGRAFF.

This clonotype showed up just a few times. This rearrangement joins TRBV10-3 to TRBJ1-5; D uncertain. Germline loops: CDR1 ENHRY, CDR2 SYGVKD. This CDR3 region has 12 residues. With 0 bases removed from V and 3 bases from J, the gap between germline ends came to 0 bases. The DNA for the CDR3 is TGTGCCATCAGTGAGTCCAATCAGCCCCAGCATTTT. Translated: CAISESNQPQHF.